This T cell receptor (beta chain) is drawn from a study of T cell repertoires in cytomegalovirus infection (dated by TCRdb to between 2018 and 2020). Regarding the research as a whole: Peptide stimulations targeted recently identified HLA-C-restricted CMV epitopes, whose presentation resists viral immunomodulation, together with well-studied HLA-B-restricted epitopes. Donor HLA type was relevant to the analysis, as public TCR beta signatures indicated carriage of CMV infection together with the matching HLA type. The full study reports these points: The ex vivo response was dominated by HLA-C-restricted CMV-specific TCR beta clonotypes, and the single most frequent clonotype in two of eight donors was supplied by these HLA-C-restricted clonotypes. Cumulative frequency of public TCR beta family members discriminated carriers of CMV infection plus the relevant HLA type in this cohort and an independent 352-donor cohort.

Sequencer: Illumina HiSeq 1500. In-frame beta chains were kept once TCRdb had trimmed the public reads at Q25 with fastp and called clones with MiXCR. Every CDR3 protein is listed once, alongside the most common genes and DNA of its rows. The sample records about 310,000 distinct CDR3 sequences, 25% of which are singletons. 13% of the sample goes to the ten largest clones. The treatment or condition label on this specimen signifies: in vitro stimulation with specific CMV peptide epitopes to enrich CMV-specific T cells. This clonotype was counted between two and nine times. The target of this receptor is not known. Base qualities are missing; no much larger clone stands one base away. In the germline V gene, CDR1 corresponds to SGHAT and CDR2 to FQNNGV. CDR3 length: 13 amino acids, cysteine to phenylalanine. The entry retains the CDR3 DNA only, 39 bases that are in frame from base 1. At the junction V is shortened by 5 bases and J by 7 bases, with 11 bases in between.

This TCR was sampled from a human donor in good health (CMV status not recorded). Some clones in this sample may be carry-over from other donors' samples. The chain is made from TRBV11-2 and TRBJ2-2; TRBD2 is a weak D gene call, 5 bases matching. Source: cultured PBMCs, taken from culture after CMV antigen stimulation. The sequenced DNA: TGTGCCAGCAGCGCTGCCCGGGGCGGGGAGCTGTTTTTT. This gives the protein CASSAARGGELFF.